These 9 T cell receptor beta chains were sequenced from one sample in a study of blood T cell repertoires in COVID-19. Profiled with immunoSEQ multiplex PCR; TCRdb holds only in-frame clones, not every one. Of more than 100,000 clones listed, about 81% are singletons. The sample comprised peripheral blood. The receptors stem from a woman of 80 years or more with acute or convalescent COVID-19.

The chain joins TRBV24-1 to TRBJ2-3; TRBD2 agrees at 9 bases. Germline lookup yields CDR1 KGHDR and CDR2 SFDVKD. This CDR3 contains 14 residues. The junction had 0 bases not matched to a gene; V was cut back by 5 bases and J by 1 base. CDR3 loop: CATSASGGTDTQYF. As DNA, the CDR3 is TGTGCCACCAGTGCTAGCGGGGGCACAGATACGCAGTATTTT.

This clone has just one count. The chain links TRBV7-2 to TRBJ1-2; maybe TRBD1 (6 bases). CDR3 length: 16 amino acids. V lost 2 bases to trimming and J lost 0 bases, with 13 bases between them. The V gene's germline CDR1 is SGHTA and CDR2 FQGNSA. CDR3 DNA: TGTGCCAGCAGCTTAATGGCGGGGGCCACTAACTATGGCTACACCTTC. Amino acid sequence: CASSLMAGATNYGYTF.

In DNA, the CDR3 is TGTGCCAGCTTCAGACAGGTCCAAGAGACCCAGTACTTC. It codes for CASFRQVQETQYF. The rearrangement uses TRBV2 and TRBJ2-5, with D maybe TRBD1 (6 bases). With 8 bases removed from V and 1 base from J, the gap between germline ends came to 11 bases. This CDR3 has 13 residues. Germline values: CDR1 SNHLY, CDR2 FYNNEI.

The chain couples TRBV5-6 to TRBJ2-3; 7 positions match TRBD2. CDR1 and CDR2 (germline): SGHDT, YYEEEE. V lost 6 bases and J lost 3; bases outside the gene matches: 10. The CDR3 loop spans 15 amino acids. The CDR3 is CASTLGLVGTDTQYF. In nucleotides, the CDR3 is TGTGCCAGCACCCTTGGACTAGTGGGGACAGATACGCAGTATTTT. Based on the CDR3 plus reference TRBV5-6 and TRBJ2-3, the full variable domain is DAGVTQSPTHLIKTRGQQVTLRCSPKSGHDTVSWYQQALGQGPQFIFQYYEEEERQRGNFPDRFSGHQFPNYSSELNVNALLLGDSALYLCASTLGLVGTDTQYFGPGTRLTVL.

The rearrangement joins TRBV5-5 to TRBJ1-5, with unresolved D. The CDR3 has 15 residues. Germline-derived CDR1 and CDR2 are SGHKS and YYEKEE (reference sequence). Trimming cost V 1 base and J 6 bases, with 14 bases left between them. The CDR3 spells CASSLRSGISQPQHF. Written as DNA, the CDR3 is TGTGCCAGCAGCTTGCGTTCGGGAATCAGTCAGCCCCAGCATTTT.

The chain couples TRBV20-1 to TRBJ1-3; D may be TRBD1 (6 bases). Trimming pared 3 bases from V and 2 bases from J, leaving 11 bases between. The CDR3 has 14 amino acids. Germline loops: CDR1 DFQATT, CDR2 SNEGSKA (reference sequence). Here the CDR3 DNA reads TGCAGTGCTAGTCCAGGGGCGGCTGGAAACACCATATATTTT. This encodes CSASPGAAGNTIYF.

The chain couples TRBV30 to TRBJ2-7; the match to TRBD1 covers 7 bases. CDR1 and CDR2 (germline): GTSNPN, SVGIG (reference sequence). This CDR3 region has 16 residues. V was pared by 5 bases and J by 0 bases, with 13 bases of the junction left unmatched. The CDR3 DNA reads TGTGCCTGGGATGCTCCGGGACAGAAGTTCTCCTACGAGCAGTACTTC. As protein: CAWDAPGQKFSYEQYF.

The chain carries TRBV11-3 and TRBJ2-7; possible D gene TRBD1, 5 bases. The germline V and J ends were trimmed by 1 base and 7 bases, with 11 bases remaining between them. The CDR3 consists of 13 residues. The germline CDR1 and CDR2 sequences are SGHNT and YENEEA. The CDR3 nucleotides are TGTGCCAGCAGCTTAGGGCAGGGCCGAGAGCAGTACTTC. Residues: CASSLGQGREQYF.

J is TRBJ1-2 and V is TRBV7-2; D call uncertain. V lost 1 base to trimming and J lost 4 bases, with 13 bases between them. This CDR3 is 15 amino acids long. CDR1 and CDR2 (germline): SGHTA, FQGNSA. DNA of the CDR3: TGTGCCAGCAGCTTAGGCCGGGGTTTCGGCTATGGCTACACCTTC. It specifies CASSLGRGFGYGYTF. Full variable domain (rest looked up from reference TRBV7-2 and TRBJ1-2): GAGVSQSPSNKVTEKGKDVELRCDPISGHTALYWYRQSLGQGLEFLIYFQGNSAPDKSGLPSDRFSAERTGGSVSTLTIQRTQQEDSAVYLCASSLGRGFGYGYTFGSGTRLTVV.